The present TCR beta chain was sequenced within a study of T cell repertoires in cytomegalovirus infection. Looking at the study overall: Recently identified HLA-C-restricted CMV epitopes were among the peptides used. Carrying CMV and the relevant HLA type showed in public TCR beta signatures. Study-wide points: Frequencies of public TCR beta families were cumulated, and this identified carriers of CMV plus the relevant HLA.

For this clonotype: Its target is unknown.

Per germline, CDR1 SQVTM and CDR2 ANQGSEA. Trimming shortened V by 6 bases and J by 9 bases, and 23 bases separated the two germline ends. The CDR3 runs 14 residues. TCRdb re-analysed the reads in MiXCR, keeping a single row per CDR3 protein. The data contain hundreds of thousands of distinct CDR3 sequences, around 31% of them seen just once; the ten biggest clones take up over 12%. Sequencing used cultured CD8+ T cells from PBMCs, obtained from culture after CMV antigen stimulation. The clonotype comes from a human donor in good health (CMV status not recorded). Some clones in this sample may be carry-over from other donors' samples. The chain uses TRBV29-1 and TRBJ2-5; the D gene is possibly TRBD1 (7 bases). The CDR3 sequence: CSVTTRGYQGAQYF. The CDR3 coding sequence is TGCAGCGTGACTACACGGGGGTACCAGGGGGCCCAGTACTTC.